One sample yielded the 23 T cell receptor beta chains listed below, sequenced in a study. TCRdb re-called the reads with MiXCR, one entry per CDR3 protein. The data contain about 7,100 distinct CDR3 sequences, 32% of them singletons. Sequencing used blood. These receptors all stem from a human donor.

This clonotype is medium-sized within its sample. V gene TRBV7-3 combines with J gene TRBJ2-1, with D uncertain. V was pared by 4 bases and J by 5 bases, with 6 bases between. Germline V gives CDR1 SGHTA, CDR2 FQGTGA. This CDR3 comprises 12 residues. CDR3 loop: CASSSNHNEQFF. In DNA form, the CDR3 reads TGTGCCAGCAGCTCCAATCACAATGAGCAGTTCTTC.

In its sample, this clonotype is medium-sized (0.01 to 0.1%). V usage is TRBV30 and J usage is TRBJ1-1, with D unresolved. V dropped 2 bases and J dropped 1 base, with 11 bases sitting between them. Per germline, CDR1 GTSNPN and CDR2 SVGIG (reference sequence). The CDR3 runs 14 residues. The CDR3 coding sequence is TGTGCCTGGAGTTCTCCGGGGAGGAACACTGAAGCTTTCTTT. Protein: CAWSSPGRNTEAFF.

The chain joins TRBV11-1 to TRBJ2-1; weak D call: TRBD1 (5 bases). The V end lost 2 bases, the J end lost 9 bases, and 11 bases lay between the germline ends. CDR1 and CDR2 (germline): SGHAT, FQDESV (reference sequence). The CDR3 is made up of 13 amino acids. Here the CDR3 DNA reads TGTGCCAGCAGCTTACAGGGCCTGAGTGAGCAGTTCTTC. Its translation is CASSLQGLSEQFF.

This clonotype showed up just a few times. V gene TRBV14 combines with J gene TRBJ2-1, with D uncertain. V shed 4 bases and J shed 0 bases, with 7 bases lying between them. Germline CDR1 is SGHDN and CDR2 is FVKESK. The CDR3 totals 14 residues. The CDR3 loop reads CASSRRFSYNEQFF. The CDR3 nucleotides are TGTGCCAGCAGCCGGCGGTTCTCCTACAATGAGCAGTTCTTC.

This clonotype is medium-sized. V usage is TRBV4-2 and J usage is TRBJ1-1; D gene uncertain. Trimming pared 1 base from V and 0 bases from J, leaving 9 bases between. Germline V lookup: CDR1 LGHNA, CDR2 YNFKEQ. The CDR3 is 15 residues long. The CDR3 spells CASSQVVGLNTEAFF. The CDR3 DNA is TGTGCCAGCAGCCAAGTAGTGGGCCTGAACACTGAAGCTTTCTTT.

This clonotype is medium-sized within its sample. The gene calls are TRBV6-2 or TRBV6-3 and TRBJ1-6; D gene unclear. CDR3 size: 14 residues. From germline, CDR1 is MNHEY and CDR2 SVGEGT. The V end lost 0 bases, the J end lost 9 bases, and 9 bases lay between the germline ends. The CDR3, as DNA: TGTGCCAGCAGTTACTCATCAGAGATTTCACCCCTCCACTTT. Translating gives CASSYSSEISPLHF.

The V gene is TRBV20-1, the J gene TRBJ2-1; a possible D gene is TRBD1 (6 bases). This CDR3 contains 15 residues. CDR1 DFQATT and CDR2 SNEGSKA come from the germline V gene (reference sequence). The CDR3 protein is CKARWTEGPYNEQFF. In DNA form, the CDR3 reads TGCAAAGCTAGATGGACAGAGGGGCCGTACAATGAGCAGTTCTTC.

The chain carries TRBV4-2 and TRBJ1-1, with D perhaps matching TRBD1 (5 bases). CDR3 length: 15 residues. Germline loops: CDR1 LGHNA, CDR2 YNFKEQ. V shed 4 bases and J shed 4 bases, with 16 bases lying between them. The CDR3 DNA reads TGTGCCAGCAGCCCGGTGGGGACCTCCAGCACTGAAGCTTTCTTT. Its protein product is CASSPVGTSSTEAFF.

The CDR3 is CASSHGNSPLHF. In DNA, the CDR3 is TGTGCCAGCAGCCACGGAAATTCACCCCTCCACTTT. This rearrangement joins TRBV14 to TRBJ1-6; D ambiguous. This CDR3 has 12 residues. V gave up 3 bases and J gave up 7 bases, with 4 bases separating them. Germline V gene sequence: CDR1 SGHDN, CDR2 FVKESK.

This clonotype is judged medium-sized. This chain connects TRBV29-1 to TRBJ1-1; D gene ambiguous. V was shortened by 4 bases and J by 8 bases, with 5 bases between the two germline ends. The germline V gene encodes CDR1 SQVTM and CDR2 ANQGSEA. CDR3 size: 9 residues. CDR3 sequence reads: CSVGEEAFF. The CDR3 coding sequence is TGCAGCGTTGGGGAGGAAGCTTTCTTT.

This clonotype rates as medium-sized. This chain uses TRBV20-1 with TRBJ2-5; maybe TRBD2 (5 bases). The germline V gene has CDR1 DFQATT and CDR2 SNEGSKA (reference sequence). With 3 bases removed from V and 2 bases from J, the gap between germline ends came to 7 bases. The CDR3 extends over 12 amino acids. CDR3 loop: CSASGKQETQYF. The CDR3 coding sequence is TGCAGTGCTAGCGGGAAACAAGAGACCCAGTACTTC.

The table lists this clonotype with many counts. The chain has TRBV29-1 and TRBJ1-3; D remains unclear. Germline V gene lookup returns CDR1 SQVTM and CDR2 ANQGSEA. V dropped 4 bases and J dropped 4 bases, with 11 bases sitting between them. The CDR3 spans 13 residues. The CDR3 region has the DNA TGCAGCGTTGGCGAGACACCAGGAAACACCATATATTTT. Its protein is CSVGETPGNTIYF. The entire variable domain, with the rest obtained from reference TRBV29-1 and TRBJ1-3, is as follows: SAVISQKPSRDICQRGTSLTIQCQVDSQVTMMFWYRQQPGQSLTLIATANQGSEATYESGFVIDKFPISRPNLTFSTLTVSNMSPEDSSIYLCSVGETPGNTIYFGEGSWLTVV.

The rearrangement links TRBV29-1 to TRBJ1-2; D unclear. Per the germline V gene, CDR1 is SQVTM and CDR2 is ANQGSEA. The CDR3 is 12 amino acids. The V gene lost 3 bases and the J gene lost 0 bases, with 5 bases spanning the gap. The CDR3 spells CSVDQSNYGYTF. In nucleotides, the CDR3 is TGCAGCGTTGACCAGTCTAACTATGGCTACACCTTC.

The chain is built from TRBV29-1 and TRBJ2-2; the D gene could be TRBD1 or TRBD2 (5 bases each). Trimming stripped 7 bases from V and 3 bases from J, with 15 bases between. Germline loops: CDR1 SQVTM, CDR2 ANQGSEA. The CDR3 sequence is 14 residues long. The CDR3 region has the DNA TGCAGCGGCGAGGGGAGTTCGGACACCGGGGAGCTGTTTTTT. Translated, it gives CSGEGSSDTGELFF.

This clonotype rates as medium-sized. The chain has TRBV29-1 and TRBJ2-1, with 11 bases matching TRBD1. J lost 16 bases, V lost 6 bases, and 8 bases had no gene match. Looked up from germline, CDR1 is SQVTM and CDR2 is ANQGSEA. The CDR3 length is 11 residues. CDR3 DNA sequence: TGCAGCGTCGGGGACAGGGGGAAATCCTTCTTC. Protein: CSVGDRGKSFF.

By its share, this clonotype is medium-sized. This chain links TRBV4-2 with TRBJ2-1, with a possible D match to TRBD2 (9 bases). With 7 bases removed from V and 6 bases from J, the gap between germline ends came to 19 bases. Germline CDR1 and CDR2: LGHNA and YNFKEQ. The CDR3 is 15 residues long. The CDR3 sequence is CASTRPSGTGNEQFF. As DNA, the CDR3 is TGTGCCAGCACACGTCCTAGCGGGACAGGCAATGAGCAGTTCTTC.

Concerning this clonotype itself: The junction and the germline gene differ at one end; a read error may be behind it. The chain employs TRBV12-3 or TRBV12-4 and TRBJ1-2, with 7 bases identical to TRBD1. The CDR3 sequence is 17 residues long. DNA for the CDR3: TGTGCCAGCAGTTTGAGGACAGGCTCCCGAAATAACTATGGCAACACCTTC. It translates to CASSLRTGSRNNYGNTF.

A remark on this clonotype: This may arise from a read error, as a much more abundant clone is one base away. The chain has TRBV27 and TRBJ2-1; D remains unclear. Deletions cut 10 bases from V and 8 bases from J, with 12 bases between. The CDR3 totals 11 residues. Germline V CDR1 and CDR2: MNHEY, SMNVEV (reference sequence). CDR3 in DNA: TGTGCCATAGGCTGGGTGGATGAGCAGTTCTTC. The encoded protein is CAIGWVDEQFF.

By share of the sample, this clonotype is medium-sized. Written as DNA, the CDR3 is TGTGCCAGCAGCCAAGTGTCTAGCGGGAACTACGAGCAGTACTTC. The encoded protein is CASSQVSSGNYEQYF. The chain links TRBV4-2 to TRBJ2-7; 9 bases are shared with TRBD2. CDR1 is LGHNA, CDR2 YNFKEQ, per germline. V dropped 1 base and J dropped 3; count of bases not matched to a gene: 4. The CDR3 runs 15 residues.

This clonotype rates as medium-sized. The V and J genes are TRBV14 and TRBJ1-3; D gene uncertain. Trimming removed 3 bases at V and 0 bases at J, with 6 bases between. CDR3 size: 14 residues. CDR1 SGHDN and CDR2 FVKESK come from the germline V gene. The CDR3, as DNA: TGTGCCAGCAGCCACCTCAGCTCTGGAAACACCATATATTTT. Translating gives CASSHLSSGNTIYF.

Ten or more counts support this clonotype. The chain employs TRBV20-1 and TRBJ1-1; D possibly corresponds to TRBD1 (6 bases). This CDR3 comprises 12 residues. Germline CDR1 is DFQATT and CDR2 is SNEGSKA (reference sequence). The ends were cut back, 5 bases at V and 9 bases at J, with 16 bases in the middle. DNA of the CDR3: TGCAGTGCTGGACCAGGACAGATGAAAGCTTTCTTT. Translating it yields CSAGPGQMKAFF.

This clonotype is deemed medium-sized. V gene TRBV29-1 combines with J gene TRBJ2-7; weak D call: TRBD1 (5 bases). This CDR3 contains 13 residues. V lost 2 bases, J lost 3 bases, and 11 bases lay in between. Per germline, CDR1 SQVTM and CDR2 ANQGSEA. The CDR3 DNA reads as TGCAGCGTTGAACCAGAAGACAGCTACGAGCAGTACTTC. Protein: CSVEPEDSYEQYF.

The chain combines TRBV11-3 with TRBJ2-1, with 7 nucleotides matching TRBD1. This CDR3 contains 16 residues. The germline V gene encodes CDR1 SGHNT and CDR2 YENEEA. J was trimmed by 0 bases and V by 1 base; bases with no gene match: 3. CDR3 coding DNA: TGTGCCAGCAGCTTAGGGGGACAGCGCTCCTACAATGAGCAGTTCTTC. Amino acid sequence: CASSLGGQRSYNEQFF.